This is a list of T cell receptor beta chains from one sample in a study of Tregs in tolerant kidney transplant recipients. Libraries were prepared by immunoSEQ multiplex PCR; TCRdb keeps only in-frame clonotypes and omits some of them. The sample consists of about 120,000 clones, roughly 93% of them appearing once. The sequencing input was CD4+ T cells from blood. Every receptor here comes from a human donor in good health. CDR3s include the opening cysteine and the closing phenylalanine or tryptophan. Fields, in order: J gene, D gene, CDR3 length, V gene, clone size, CDR3 DNA, CDR3 protein. A D gene is named only where the DNA matches it firmly. Clone size is not always given. Where it is, it says once, few, many or a class for expanded clones.

TRBJ2-2	-	14	TRBV15	-	TGTGCCACCAGCACCGCGGGTAGGACCGGGGAGCTGTTTTTT	CATSTAGRTGELFF
TRBJ1-3	-	15	TRBV5-1	-	TGCGCCAGCAGCTTGGACAGGTCCTCTGGAAACACCATATATTTT	CASSLDRSSGNTIYF
TRBJ1-1	-	14	TRBV5-1	-	TGCGCCAGCAGTCAACAGGGAGGTGACACTGAAGCTTTCTTT	CASSQQGGDTEAFF
TRBJ2-2	-	15	TRBV11-2	once	TGTGCCAGCAGCCGGCGGGACTTCCCGACCGGGGAGCTGTTTTTT	CASSRRDFPTGELFF
TRBJ1-5	-	12	TRBV6-1	-	TGTGCCAGCTTCTCCGGGAATCAGCCCCAGCATTTT	CASFSGNQPQHF
TRBJ1-1	-	12	TRBV29-1	-	TGCAGCGCCCTAAGGGGGGCGAGTGAAGCTTTCTTT	CSALRGASEAFF
TRBJ2-5	TRBD2	15	TRBV19	-	TGTGCCAGTAGTATCTTCCAGCGGGGGGGGGAGACCCAGTACTTC	CASSIFQRGGETQYF
TRBJ2-1	TRBD1	13	TRBV6-1	once	TGTGCCAGCAGGGGGACAGGGGGCGTTGAGCAGTTCTTC	CASRGTGGVEQFF
TRBJ1-6	-	17	TRBV28	-	TGTGCCAGCAGGGGCAGCGGCTTTATTTCCTATAATTCACCCCTCCACTTT	CASRGSGFISYNSPLHF
TRBJ2-6	TRBD2	19	TRBV7-6	-	TGTGCCAGCAGCGCTCAAATCGGGACTAGCGGGAGTGGGGCCAACGTCCTGACTTTC	CASSAQIGTSGSGANVLTF
TRBJ2-3	TRBD2	15	TRBV29-1	-	TGCAGCTCCTCAAGTGGACTAGCGGCCGTAGATACGCAGTATTTT	CSSSSGLAAVDTQYF
TRBJ2-7	TRBD1	13	TRBV18	-	TGTGCCAGCTCACCACGACAGGGCTACGAGCAGTACTTC	CASSPRQGYEQYF
TRBJ2-1	TRBD2	15	TRBV10-3	-	TGTGCCATCAGTTTTAGCGGGGGGGCCTACAATGAGCAGTTCTTC	CAISFSGGAYNEQFF
TRBJ2-1	TRBD2	17	TRBV6-1	few	TGTGCCAGCAGTGAACTAGCGGGGGGGAGCTCCTACAATGAGCAGTTCTTC	CASSELAGGSSYNEQFF
TRBJ2-5	TRBD1	16	TRBV5-1	-	TGCGCCAGCAGCGGGACGACAGGGGTTGGGCAAGAGACCCAGTACTTC	CASSGTTGVGQETQYF
TRBJ1-4	TRBD1	16	TRBV5-5	-	TGTGCCAGCAGCCCCGGGACAGGGGCAGCTAATGAAAAACTGTTTTTT	CASSPGTGAANEKLFF
TRBJ2-5	-	14	TRBV5-4	-	TGTGCCAGCAGCTTGGGGGGTACCCAAGAGACCCAGTACTTC	CASSLGGTQETQYF
TRBJ1-1	TRBD1	15	TRBV11-3	-	TGTGCCAGCAGCCCCGGGACAGGGTTGGCCACTGAAGCTTTCTTT	CASSPGTGLATEAFF
TRBJ1-5	-	12	TRBV6-5	-	TGTGCCAGCAGAACCGGGTTAGAGGCCCAGCATTTT	CASRTGLEAQHF
TRBJ1-2	TRBD1	15	TRBV7-8	-	TGTGCCAGCAGCTTAGGACAGGGAGCTAACTATGGCTACACCTTC	CASSLGQGANYGYTF
TRBJ1-2	-	13	TRBV7-3	-	TGTGCCAGCAGCCCGGGGCGAGGGTATGGCTACACCTTC	CASSPGRGYGYTF
TRBJ2-2	-	15	TRBV6-5	-	TGTGCCAGCAGTTACTCGAGTCTGGTTTCCGGGGAGCTGTTTTTT	CASSYSSLVSGELFF
TRBJ2-7	-	15	TRBV5-1	-	TGCGCCAGCAGCTTGTCCCCCGGGAGCTCCTACGAGCAGTACTTC	CASSLSPGSSYEQYF
TRBJ2-7	TRBD2	15	TRBV19	-	TGTGCCAGTAGCCCCGGACTAGCGGGAGTGAGTGAGCAGTACTTC	CASSPGLAGVSEQYF
TRBJ1-1	TRBD1	15	TRBV5-6	-	TGTGCCAGCTCAGACCCGCAGGGGGGGAGCACTGAAGCTTTCTTT	CASSDPQGGSTEAFF
TRBJ1-1	-	14	TRBV11-2	once	TGTGCCAGCAATCGGAGAGGGCAGAAGACTGAAGCTTTCTTT	CASNRRGQKTEAFF